This TCR beta chain was observed in a study of shared clonotypes between healthy human individuals. Clones were read by immunoSEQ multiplex PCR, and TCRdb kept only the in-frame ones, dropping some. Of 2 million to 2.5 million clones in the sample, approximately 90% were seen once. There are 13 residues in the CDR3. CDR1 and CDR2 (germline): SQVTM, ANQGSEA. Trimming took 4 bases from V and 2 from J, leaving 12 bases between them. CD4+ cell separation produced CD45RA+ naive and CD45RA-negative memory subsets. The chain carries TRBV29-1 and TRBJ2-7, with D hard to call. The sequence was collected from a man younger than 30 in good health. Some clones in this sample may be carry-over from other donors' samples. The sample was naive CD4+ T cells from PBMCs. Subset described: CD45RA+ positively selected. In nucleotides, the CDR3 is TGCAGCGTTGGGACCCTTAGGCCCTACGAGCAGTACTTC. It codes for CSVGTLRPYEQYF.